This T cell receptor (beta chain) was captured by sequencing in a study of molecular identifiers for immune sequencing clone quantification. One entry per CDR3 protein, called by TCRdb with MiXCR from the PCR reads. This table has about 640,000 distinct CDR3 sequences, about 20% appearing once. Notes on this clonotype: Antigen unknown. Possible read error: a much larger clone is one base away.

Study outcomes and limitations: Detection of one spiked Jurkat cell's TCR RNA reportedly worked in one million naive cells. Whereas naive cells kept under 1% of molecules in clones above 20 RNA copies, such clones held over 98% in effectors.

The sequenced material came from naive CD8+ T cells from blood, with Jurkat cell RNA spiked in. Subset of the sample: FACS-sorted CD8+CD4-CCR7+CD45RA+ naive T cells. The sequence was collected from a human donor in good health. Some libraries in this study had Jurkat cell RNA spiked in.

The chain's CDR3 is CASSTSQSSRPQHF. The DNA of the CDR3 is TGTGCCAGCAGCACGTCGCAAAGTTCCCGGCCCCAGCATTTT. The V gene is TRBV7-9, the J gene TRBJ1-5; unclear D gene. Trimming stripped 5 bases from V and 9 bases from J, with 17 bases between. The CDR3 contains 14 residues. Per germline, CDR1 SEHNR and CDR2 FQNEAQ (reference sequence).